Each of the 32 T cell receptor beta chains below was sequenced from the same sample in a study of tumor and adjacent non-tumor tissue in lung cancer. This sample's RNA came from whole unsorted tissue. The library came from three nested PCR rounds adapted from ARM-PCR protocols. TCRdb re-called the multiplex PCR reads with MiXCR, one entry per CDR3 protein. This table has 200,000 to 250,000 distinct CDR3 sequences, 71% appearing once. Material: lung tumor tissue. These receptors were collected from a man in his 60s with non-small cell lung cancer.

In regard to this clonotype: It may be a read error: a sequence one base away is much more abundant. The chain employs TRBV6-5 and TRBJ1-5, with a possible D match to TRBD1 (5 bases). The CDR3 loop spans 13 amino acids. Germline V lookup: CDR1 MNHEY, CDR2 SVGAGI. The CDR3 region is CASSADSNQSQHF. The CDR3 DNA reads as TGTGCCAGCAGTGCCGACAGCAATCAGTCCCAGCATTTT.

A remark on this clonotype: One end of the junction varies from germline; a read error may be responsible. The chain joins TRBV20-1 to TRBJ2-1; 7 positions agree with TRBD2. Germline CDR1 DFQATT, CDR2 SNEGSKA (reference sequence). The length of the CDR3 is 19 residues. The CDR3 DNA follows: TGCAGTGCTAGAGATCGGGGTAGTGGGAGGGCCGTCTCCTACAATGACCAGTTCTTC. This encodes CSARDRGSGRAVSYNDQFF.

Points on this clonotype: Its ends do not fully match the called genes, so a read error is possible. V and J are TRBV12-3 or TRBV12-4 and TRBJ2-7; D gene uncertain. The CDR3 sequence is 14 residues long. CDR3 nucleotide sequence: TGCGCCAACAGTCAAATGGGCCCGCCCTACGAGCAGTACTTC. As protein: CANSQMGPPYEQYF.

Of note for this clonotype: At one end the junction does not follow the germline gene, possibly because of a read error. The J gene is TRBJ2-7, the V gene TRBV5-4; D is undetermined. This CDR3 is built from 15 residues. Germline-derived CDR1 and CDR2 are SGHNT and YYREEE (reference sequence). CDR3 sequence reads: CASSLEPLHSYEQYF. The CDR3 nucleotides are TGTGCCAGCAGCTTGGAACCCCTTCACTCCTACGAACAGTACTTC.

Remarks on this clonotype: A read error may be the cause here, since a much bigger clone is one base away. The chain joins TRBV20-1 to TRBJ2-2; perhaps D is TRBD1 or TRBD2 (5 bases each). The V gene's germline CDR1 is DFQATT and CDR2 SNEGSKA (reference sequence). CDR3 length: 13 residues. Trimming left V 3 bases short and J 4 bases short, with 9 bases between. The CDR3 DNA reads as TGCAGTGCTAGCGGGGCGATCACCGGGGAGCTGTTTTTT. Encoded protein: CSASGAITGELFF.

V gene TRBV20-1 combines with J gene TRBJ2-7; TRBD2 matches at 7 bases. CDR3 length: 14 amino acids. Per germline, CDR1 DFQATT and CDR2 SNEGSKA (reference sequence). Trimming cost V 0 bases and J 5 bases; bases outside gene matches: 7. CDR3 nucleotide sequence: TGCAGTGCTAGAGATATGCGGGAGATAGACGAGCAGTACTTC. Translating it yields CSARDMREIDEQYF.

The chain combines TRBV5-6 with TRBJ2-7; TRBD1 might be the D (6 bases). V lost 2 bases and J lost 4, with 16 bases in between. Germline CDR1 SGHDT, CDR2 YYEEEE. The CDR3 has 15 residues. CDR3 bases: TGTGCCAGCAGCTTAAAGGGGAGTACAGGGTACGAGCAGTACTTC. This gives the protein CASSLKGSTGYEQYF.

In the case of this clonotype: Germline and junction disagree at one end, which may indicate a read error. The chain couples TRBV4-3 to TRBJ2-3, with D uncertain. CDR1 and CDR2 from the germline V gene are LGHNA and YSLEER. The CDR3 spans 17 residues. CDR3 sequence: CACSQVMSGASTDTQYF. The CDR3 nucleotides are TGCGCCTGCAGCCAAGTAATGAGTGGAGCAAGCACAGATACTCAGTATTTC.

V is TRBV12-3 or TRBV12-4 and J is TRBJ2-7; TRBD2 agrees at 13 bases. The V and J ends lost 1 base and 9 bases, in that order; junction bases with no gene match: 3. CDR3 length equals 14 residues. The CDR3 here is CASSLGTSGSGQYF. CDR3 bases: TGTGCCAGCAGTTTAGGGACTAGCGGGAGCGGGCAGTACTTC.

This clonotype appeared a few times. One junction end disagrees with the germline gene, perhaps due to a read error. The V gene is TRBV20-1, the J gene TRBJ2-5, with 8 bases identical to TRBD1. The CDR3 is 16 amino acids. From germline, CDR1 is DFQATT and CDR2 SNEGSKA (reference sequence). CDR3 in amino acids: CSPSATGTGIRETQYF. The CDR3 DNA reads as TGCAGTCCTAGCGCCACCGGGACAGGAATACGTGAGACCCAGTACTTC.

Points on this clonotype: An end of the junction differs from the germline gene, which may be a read error. The chain carries TRBV29-1 and TRBJ2-7, with 7 bases that match TRBD1. The CDR3 is 15 residues long. Germline V gene sequence: CDR1 SQVTM, CDR2 ANQGSEA. CDR3 DNA: TGCATCGTTGACTGGGACAGAGTTTTAGCCTACGAGTATTACTTC. Protein: CIVDWDRVLAYEYYF.

About this clonotype: No conserved phenylalanine or tryptophan ends this CDR3, so it is likely a read error. Because the CDR3's place on the DNA is in doubt, the DNA is left out and the CDR3 is given as listed by TCRdb. V is TRBV20-1 and J is TRBJ2-7; the table's TRBD2 call for D was not verified on the DNA. Looked up from germline, CDR1 is DFQATT and CDR2 is SNEGSKA (reference sequence). The CDR3 totals 14 residues, both ends included. CDR3 residues: CSASGLGSIYEQCI.

The rearrangement links TRBV11-3 to TRBJ2-2; TRBD2 matches 8 bases. Germline V gene lookup returns CDR1 SGHNT and CDR2 YENEEA. With V trimmed by 10 bases and J by 6 bases, 22 bases remained unmatched. This CDR3 region has 18 residues. The CDR3 nucleotides are TGTGCCAACAGTCCCCGGGGGGCGGGAGGATACAGAGCCGGGGAGCTGTTTTTT. Its protein is CANSPRGAGGYRAGELFF.

Concerning this clonotype: Given a much more abundant clone one base away, this may be a read error. This chain connects TRBV6-1 to TRBJ2-1; 10 bases agree with TRBD1. CDR1 and CDR2 (germline): MNHNS, SASEGT. CDR3 size: 14 residues. Trimming removed 3 bases from V and 5 bases from J; junction bases left unmatched: 1. Here the CDR3 reads CASSDGTGDNEQFF. In nucleotides, the CDR3 is TGTGCCAGCAGTGACGGGACAGGGGACAATGAGCAGTTCTTC.

This chain joins TRBV11-3 and TRBJ1-2; TRBD1 agrees at 9 bases. V shed 7 bases, J shed 4 bases, and the junction held 16 bases outside the gene matches. The CDR3 is made up of 17 amino acids. Germline CDR1 is SGHNT and CDR2 is YENEEA. The CDR3 region is CASISFTRTGDIYGYTF. CDR3 DNA: TGTGCCAGCATCTCTTTTACTAGGACAGGGGACATCTATGGCTACACCTTC.

The CDR3, as DNA: TGTGCCAGCAGCCAGATCCCTCCGGGACTAGCGGTCACAGATACGCAGTATTTT. It is translated as CASSQIPPGLAVTDTQYF. The genes are TRBV4-2 and TRBJ2-3; 11 nucleotides agree with TRBD2. The germline V gene has CDR1 LGHNA and CDR2 YNFKEQ. The CDR3 loop spans 18 amino acids. Losses at the gene ends were 3 bases for V and 2 bases for J; bases not matched to a gene: 10.

This clonotype came up many times. The chain employs TRBV12-3 or TRBV12-4 and TRBJ2-3; D unclear. The CDR3 length is 11 residues. V was trimmed by 6 bases and J by 6 bases, leaving 7 bases between them. The CDR3 region is CASSPGDTQYF. The CDR3, as DNA: TGTGCCAGCAGCCCTGGGGATACGCAGTATTTT.

As concerns this clonotype: One end of the junction is discordant with germline, which a read error may explain. V and J are TRBV20-1 and TRBJ2-5; TRBD2 might be the D (5 bases). There are 15 residues in the CDR3. CDR1 DFQATT and CDR2 SNEGSKA come from the germline V gene (reference sequence). Here the CDR3 reads CGARDRTPGVETQYF. The CDR3 nucleotides are TGCGGTGCTAGAGATCGGACCCCCGGGGTAGAGACCCAGTACTTC.

Worth noting for this clonotype: An end of the junction does not agree with germline; a read error may underlie this. The chain joins TRBV12-3 or TRBV12-4 to TRBJ2-7; TRBD2 aligns across 8 bases. The CDR3 is 14 amino acids. The CDR3 coding sequence is TGTGCAAGCAGTCTCGGGAGGGGTGGCTACGAGCAGTACTTC. This translates into CASSLGRGGYEQYF.

Points on this clonotype: Likely a read error: the CDR3 ends without its conserved phenylalanine or tryptophan. The V gene is TRBV5-4, the J gene TRBJ2-6; no firm D call. This CDR3 comprises 14 residues. V gave up 3 bases and J gave up 0 bases, with 4 bases separating them. Germline CDR1 reads SGHNT; CDR2 reads YYREEE (reference sequence). This CDR3 reads CASSSTSGANVLTY. CDR3 DNA sequence: TGTGCCAGCAGCTCCACCTCTGGGGCCAACGTCCTGACTTAC.

The V gene is TRBV5-6, the J gene TRBJ2-1; D possibly matches TRBD1 or TRBD2 (6 bases each). The germline V gene has CDR1 SGHDT and CDR2 YYEEEE. The CDR3 has 17 amino acids. V shed 4 bases and J shed 0 bases, with 17 bases lying between them. The CDR3 reads CASSPKGGSLSYNEQFF. The CDR3 coding sequence is TGTGCCAGCAGCCCTAAAGGGGGGTCCCTCTCCTACAATGAGCAGTTCTTC.

On this clonotype itself: Being one base from a much bigger clone, this may be a read error. The rearrangement uses TRBV12-3 or TRBV12-4 and TRBJ2-3; D gene uncertain. The CDR3 sequence is 11 residues long. The CDR3 sequence is CASSPYDMQYF. DNA of the CDR3: TGTGCCAGCAGTCCGTATGATATGCAGTATTTT.

On this clonotype: This may be a read error: a much more frequent sequence differs by one nucleotide. The CDR3 DNA reads TGTGCCAGCAGCCGAGGCGGAGTGACCCAGTACTTC. Amino acids: CASSRGGVTQYF. The chain links TRBV4-2 to TRBJ2-5; D is ambiguous. Trimming cost V 4 bases and J 7 bases, with 10 bases left between them. CDR3 length: 12 amino acids. Germline CDR1 is LGHNA and CDR2 is YNFKEQ.

As regards this clonotype: This could be a read error, since a much larger clone is one nucleotide away. CDR3 sequence (DNA): TGTGCCAGCAGCTTAGACCTCGGGCAAGCCCATGGCTACACCTTC. It specifies CASSLDLGQAHGYTF. V is TRBV11-2 and J is TRBJ1-2; D is unresolved. The CDR3 has 15 amino acids. Per the germline V gene, CDR1 is SGHAT and CDR2 is FQNNGV. Trimming left V 0 bases short and J 6 bases short, with 14 bases between.

In the case of this clonotype: The conserved closing phenylalanine or tryptophan is absent in this CDR3, likely reflecting a read error. The chain has TRBV20-1 and TRBJ1-1; 7 nucleotides line up with TRBD1. This CDR3 has 13 residues. CDR1 and CDR2 (germline): DFQATT, SNEGSKA (reference sequence). DNA for the CDR3: TGCAGTGCTAAAACCGACAGGGACACAGAAGCTTTCCTT. Translated: CSAKTDRDTEAFL.

About this clonotype: This sequence may be a read error, since a much larger clone differs from it by one base. DNA for the CDR3: TGCAACGTTGGACAGGGTGGCCCTAATGAGCAGTTCTTC. Protein product: CNVGQGGPNEQFF. The rearrangement joins TRBV29-1 to TRBJ2-1; 8 nucleotides align to TRBD1. Looked up from germline, CDR1 is SQVTM and CDR2 is ANQGSEA. This CDR3 region has 13 residues.

The V and J genes are TRBV4-3 and TRBJ1-4; 7 bases are a match to TRBD1. The junction had 6 bases not matched to a gene; V was cut back by 4 bases and J by 1 base. This CDR3 is 16 amino acids long. Germline CDR1 and CDR2: LGHNA and YSLEER. DNA for the CDR3: TGCGCCAGCAGCCGGCGGCAGGGGGTAACTAATGAAAAACTGTTTTTT. Protein product: CASSRRQGVTNEKLFF.

This clonotype was counted a single time. The chain has TRBV6-5 and TRBJ2-3; the D is unclear. V lost 2 bases and J 2 bases, leaving 11 bases between the germline ends. From germline, CDR1 is MNHEY and CDR2 SVGAGI. The CDR3 loop spans 15 amino acids. This CDR3 is CASSYGVSNTDTQYF. DNA of the CDR3: TGTGCCAGCAGTTACGGAGTCTCTAACACAGATACGCAGTATTTT.

The sample holds a few counts of this clonotype. The V gene is TRBV5-6, the J gene TRBJ1-3, with 7 bases that match TRBD1. In germline, CDR1 is SGHDT, CDR2 YYEEEE. CDR3 length equals 14 residues. V gave up 5 bases and J gave up 2 bases; unmatched junction bases: 4. The CDR3: CASRGQGAGNTIYF. CDR3 bases: TGTGCCAGCAGGGGGCAGGGGGCTGGAAACACCATATATTTT. Together with reference TRBV5-6 and TRBJ1-3, the CDR3 gives the full variable domain: DAGVTQSPTHLIKTRGQQVTLRCSPKSGHDTVSWYQQALGQGPQFIFQYYEEEERQRGNFPDRFSGHQFPNYSSELNVNALLLGDSALYLCASRGQGAGNTIYFGEGSWLTVV.

This clonotype was observed at least ten times. The chain's CDR3 is CSAGRRTGGLGTEAFF. The CDR3 DNA reads as TGCAGTGCAGGGAGGAGAACAGGGGGATTGGGAACTGAAGCTTTCTTT. The chain couples TRBV20-1 to TRBJ1-1, with 8 bases that match TRBD1. Germline V gene sequence: CDR1 DFQATT, CDR2 SNEGSKA (reference sequence). The CDR3 contains 16 residues. V lost 6 bases and J lost 5; bases outside the gene matches: 17.

On this clonotype itself: Possible read error: a much larger clone is one base away. The J gene is TRBJ1-1, the V gene TRBV6-5; 10 bases line up with TRBD1. V lost 5 bases to trimming and J lost 4 bases; unmatched junction nucleotides: 10. CDR1 and CDR2 from the germline V gene are MNHEY and SVGAGI. There are 16 residues in the CDR3. The CDR3 loop is CASSRPKGQGSTEAFF. The CDR3 nucleotides are TGTGCCAGCAGTCGACCGAAGGGACAGGGGTCCACTGAAGCTTTCTTT.

The sample holds one count of this clonotype. A much larger clone differs by one base, so this may be a read error. The genes are TRBV6-5 and TRBJ1-3; 7 bases are a match to TRBD1. Unmatched junction bases numbered 7, after V lost 0 bases and J lost 2 bases. The length of the CDR3 is 17 residues. Germline assignment: CDR1 MNHEY and CDR2 SVGAGI. The CDR3, as DNA: TGTGCCAGCAGTTACTCGTATACGGGACAGACTGGAAACACCATATATTTT. It specifies CASSYSYTGQTGNTIYF.